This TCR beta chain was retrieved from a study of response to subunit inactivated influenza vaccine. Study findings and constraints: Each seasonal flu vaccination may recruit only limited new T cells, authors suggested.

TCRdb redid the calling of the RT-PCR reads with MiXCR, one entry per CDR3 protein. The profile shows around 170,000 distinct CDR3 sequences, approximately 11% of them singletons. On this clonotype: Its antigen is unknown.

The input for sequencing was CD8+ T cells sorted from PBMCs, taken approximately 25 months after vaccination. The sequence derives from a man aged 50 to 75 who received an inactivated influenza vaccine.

The DNA of the CDR3 is TGTGCCAGCAGCTTGGGAACGGCAGCCTACGAGCAGTACTTC. The encoded protein is CASSLGTAAYEQYF. This rearrangement joins TRBV5-8 to TRBJ2-7; D gene unclear. Trimming shortened V by 0 bases and J by 2 bases, and 9 bases separated the two germline ends. Germline V lookup: CDR1 SGHTS, CDR2 YDEGEE. The CDR3 runs 14 residues.